The clone carrying this T cell receptor (beta chain) was seen at least ten times. Template material for amplifying TCR beta CDR3 regions consisted of RNA transcripts. Initially, a first-round RT-PCR of the TCR CDR3 employed the HTBI primer set. TCRdb analysed the multiplex PCR reads with MiXCR anew, one entry per CDR3 protein. Among roughly 200,000 distinct CDR3 sequences listed, roughly 18% were seen once. This sample was taken from a study of T cells in Graves' hyperthyroidism and ophthalmopathy. Study overall: Peripheral blood sampling occurred at initial diagnosis, before any treatment.

Per germline, CDR1 SGHRS and CDR2 YFSETQ. The CDR3 has 15 amino acids. Trimming took off 0 bases at V and 3 bases at J, with 12 bases between the two ends. The sample taken for sequencing was blood. The sequence was collected from a man in his forties with Graves' hyperthyroidism. The V gene is TRBV5-1, the J gene TRBJ1-1; D not resolved. The CDR3 sequence is CASSLATRSHTEAFF. In DNA, the CDR3 is TGCGCCAGCAGCTTGGCCACAAGGAGCCACACTGAAGCTTTCTTT.